This T cell receptor beta chain was observed in a study of regulatory T cells in long-lasting Graves disease (dated by TCRdb to the early 2020s). Concerning the study at large: To count as having persistent Graves' disease, a patient had to have received antithyroid drug treatment for over 5 years with TSH receptor autoantibodies remaining persistently positive. The study took place in China and was registered as a clinical trial. Antithyroid drugs had been taken for roughly 10 years on average by persistent Graves' disease patients in the clinical cohort. Persistent Graves' disease patients were compared with newly diagnosed Graves' disease patients by peripheral blood TCR sequencing and RNA sequencing. A total of around 35 samples underwent TCR sequencing: some 13 from persistent and roughly 20 from newly diagnosed Graves' disease patients. Study-level results and caveats: Persistent patients shared more public clonotypes among themselves (approximately 2,500) than newly diagnosed patients did (more than 950). As a limitation, the authors acknowledged that the small sample size may reduce accuracy. Only the TCR beta chain was sequenced and analyzed. TRBV28, TRBJ1-2 and TRBJ2-5 were preferentially used in persistent disease, while TRBV20-1 and TRBJ2-1 were favored in newly diagnosed disease. Compared with newly diagnosed patients, patients with persistent Graves' disease had lower TCR Shannon entropy and fewer highly expanded clones, which suggests clonal expansion. Peripheral blood alone was examined, since thyroid tissue, which constituted the primary lesion, could not be accessed.

V loses 7 bases, J loses 3 bases, and the germline ends lie 19 bases apart. Taken from the germline V gene, the CDR1 and CDR2 loops are MDHEN and SYDVKM. The CDR3 starts with the cysteine, ends with the phenylalanine, and has 15 residues. The kept DNA is CDR3 alone, 45 bases in frame from the first base. The library was prepared using multiplex PCR. The instrument given in TCRdb is Illumina HiSeq 4000. CDR3 regions were amplified by Arm-PCR with iRepertoire HTBI primers to construct TCR beta libraries. Gel purification was performed on PCR products prior to sequencing. Per the source publication's procedure: Across samples, fewer than 70 TRBV and approximately 15 TRBJ segments were identified and used for gene usage analysis of CDR3 amino acid clonotypes. Filtered high-quality paired reads were merged into contigs using COPE and FqMerger. BLAST was used to align contigs to IMGT TRBV, TRBD and TRBJ reference genes, with CDR3 defined following IMGT. Any clonotype with a frequency above 0.1% was counted as a highly expanded clone. Repertoire diversity was measured by Shannon entropy, and V-J evenness by the Gini coefficient. A clonotype was considered public if more than one individual shared it. The public reads were run again by TCRdb, first through fastp at Q25 and then through MiXCR, and only productive beta chains were kept. Every distinct CDR3 protein forms one entry, paired with its most common genes and DNA. The authors' filters were not applied to this entry. A total of some 340,000 distinct CDR3 sequences appear in this sample, roughly 25% of them only once. In total, the top ten clones hold approximately 28% of the sample.

This clonotype was detected ten times or more. Its cognate antigen has yet to be identified. There are no base qualities to consult, and no much larger clone falls within one base. The time point label here, explained by the study, means: persistent/refractory GD, antithyroid drugs over 5 years with positive TRAb. For both TCR sequencing and RNA sequencing, RNA was extracted from PBMCs using TRIzol. Graves' disease was diagnosed according to American Thyroid Association guidelines. Patients were recruited from an endocrinology department in Xi'an, China. Each patient gave around 9.2 milliliters of peripheral blood, collected in an EDTA anticoagulant tube. Ficoll Paque Plus density gradient separation was used to isolate PBMCs, and no further T cell sorting was performed. An Agilent 2100 Bioanalyzer and agarose gel were used to check RNA quality, and a NanoDrop 2000 was used to measure RNA concentration.

The chain joins TRBV28 to TRBJ2-7, with TRBD2 tentatively as D gene (7 bases match). Sequenced material: peripheral blood mononuclear cells (PBMCs), taken when the disease was refractory, from a patient treated with antithyroid drugs. The sequence derives from a woman aged 40 to 55 with Graves disease. Donor details come from another sample of the same person, matched by shared clones. The CDR3 reads CASTPRGGGRYEQYF. The bases are TGTGCCAGCACCCCTAGGGGGGGAGGACGCTACGAGCAGTACTTC. The CDR3, completed at both ends by the reference TRBV28 and TRBJ2-7 genes, gives the full variable domain DVKVTQSSRYLVKRTGEKVFLECVQDMDHENMFWYRQDPGLGLRLIYFSYDVKMKEKGDIPEGYSVSREKKERFSLILESASTNQTSMYLCASTPRGGGRYEQYFGPGTRLTVT.